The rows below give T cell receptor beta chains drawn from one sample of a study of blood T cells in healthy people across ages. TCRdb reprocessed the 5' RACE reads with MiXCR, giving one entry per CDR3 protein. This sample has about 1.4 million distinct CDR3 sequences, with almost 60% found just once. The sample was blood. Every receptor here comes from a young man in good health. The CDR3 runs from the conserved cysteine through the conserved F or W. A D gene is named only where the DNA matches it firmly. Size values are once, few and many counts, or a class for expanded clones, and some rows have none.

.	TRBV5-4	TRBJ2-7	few	CASSLTGSGHYEQYF	TGTGCCAGCAGCTTGACGGGGTCAGGGCACTACGAGCAGTACTTC
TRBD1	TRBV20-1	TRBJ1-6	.	CSASPPGQFSPLHF	TGCAGTGCTAGTCCTCCGGGACAGTTCTCACCCCTCCACTTT
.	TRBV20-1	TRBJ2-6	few	CSAFPQGSGANVLTF	TGCAGTGCTTTCCCCCAGGGATCTGGGGCCAACGTCCTGACTTTC
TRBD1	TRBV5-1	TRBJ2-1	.	CASSPGGWTGGLNEQFF	TGCGCCAGCAGCCCTGGGGGGTGGACAGGGGGCTTGAATGAGCAGTTCTTC
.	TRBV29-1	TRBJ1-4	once	CSVRGGTNEKLFF	TGCAGCGTAAGAGGGGGGACTAATGAAAAACTGTTTTTT
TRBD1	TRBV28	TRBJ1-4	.	CASNVDRGREKLFF	TGTGCCAGCAACGTGGACAGGGGACGCGAAAAACTGTTTTTT
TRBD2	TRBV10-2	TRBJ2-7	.	CASYDSGRVDEQYF	TGCGCCAGCTACGATAGCGGGAGGGTGGACGAGCAGTACTTC
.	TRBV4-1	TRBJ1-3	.	CASSQVRGNTIYF	TGTGCCAGCAGCCAAGTCCGAGGAAACACCATATATTTT
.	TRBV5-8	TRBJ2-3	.	CASSPPFGQPNTDTQYF	TGTGCCAGCAGCCCTCCGTTTGGACAGCCGAACACAGATACGCAGTATTTT
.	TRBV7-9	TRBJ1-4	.	CASSLGGYREKLFF	TGTGCCAGCAGCTTAGGGGGTTATCGTGAAAAACTGTTTTTT
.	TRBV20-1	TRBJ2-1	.	CSASRGEGPYNEQFF	TGCAGTGCTTCCAGGGGGGAGGGCCCCTACAATGAGCAGTTCTTC
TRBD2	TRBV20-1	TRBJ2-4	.	CSARDPSQGEAREQYF	TGCAGTGCTAGAGACCCCTCCCAAGGGGAAGCGCGGGAGCAGTACTTC
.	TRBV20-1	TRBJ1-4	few	CSARWPNNEKLFF	TGCAGTGCTAGATGGCCTAATAATGAAAAACTGTTTTTT
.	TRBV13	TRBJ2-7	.	CASSKDWSSYEQYF	TGTGCCAGCAGCAAGGACTGGTCCTCCTACGAGCAGTACTTC
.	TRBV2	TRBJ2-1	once	CASSHVAARDNEQFF	TGTGCCAGCAGCCACGTAGCGGCCCGGGACAATGAGCAGTTCTTC
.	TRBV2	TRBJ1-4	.	CASSQLPRYEKLFF	TGTGCCAGCAGCCAGCTCCCCCGGTATGAAAAGCTGTTTTTT
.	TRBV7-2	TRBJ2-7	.	CASTAYPGGSSYEQYF	TGTGCCAGCACAGCTTATCCCGGGGGATCTTCTTACGAGCAGTACTTC
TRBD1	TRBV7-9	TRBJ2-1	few	CASSLGQGAGYNEQFF	TGTGCCAGCAGCTTAGGACAGGGGGCGGGATACAATGAGCAGTTCTTC
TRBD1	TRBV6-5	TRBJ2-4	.	CASSYQGAGEQYF	TGTGCCAGCAGTTACCAGGGGGCTGGAGAGCAGTACTTC
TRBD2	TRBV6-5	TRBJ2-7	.	CASSYSMWEGGYEQYF	TGTGCCAGCAGTTACTCGATGTGGGAGGGCGGGTACGAGCAGTACTTC
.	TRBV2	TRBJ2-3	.	CASSPGFADTDTQYF	TGTGCCAGCAGTCCAGGGTTTGCGGACACAGATACGCAGTATTTT
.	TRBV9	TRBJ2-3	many	CASSVSRTDTQYF	TGTGCCAGCAGCGTCTCTCGCACAGATACGCAGTATTTT